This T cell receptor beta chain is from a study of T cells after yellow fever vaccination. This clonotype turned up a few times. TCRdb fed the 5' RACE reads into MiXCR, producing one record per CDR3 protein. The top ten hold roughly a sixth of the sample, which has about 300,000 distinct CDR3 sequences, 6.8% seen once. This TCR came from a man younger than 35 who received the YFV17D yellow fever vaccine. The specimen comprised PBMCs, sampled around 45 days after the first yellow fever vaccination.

The chain's CDR3 is CASSPGLAATYEQYF. The CDR3 nucleotides read TGTGCCAGCAGCCCTGGCCTAGCGGCAACCTACGAGCAGTACTTC. V is TRBV7-6 and J is TRBJ2-7; 7 nucleotides match TRBD2. In germline, CDR1 is SGHVS, CDR2 FNYEAQ. V was pared by 5 bases and J by 2 bases, with 9 bases of the junction left unmatched. The CDR3 consists of 15 residues. Looking up the rest from reference TRBV7-6 and TRBJ2-7 gives the full variable domain: GAGVSQSPRYKVTKRGQDVALRCDPISGHVSLYWYRQALGQGPEFLTYFNYEAQQDKSGLPNDRFSAERPEGSISTLTIQRTEQRDSAMYRCASSPGLAATYEQYFGPGTRLTVT.